This TCR beta chain was sequenced for a study of CD8 T cells in Susac syndrome. Random hexamers were used to reverse transcribe an amount of roughly 0.45 to 1 ug RNA. immunoSEQ multiplex PCR amplified TCR beta CDR3 across 54 Vbeta, 13 Jbeta. One entry per CDR3 protein, called by TCRdb with MiXCR from the immunoSEQ multiplex PCR reads. The table has 250,000 or so distinct CDR3 sequences, 80% to 95% seen once. CD8+ and CD4+ blood T cells underwent TCR beta sequencing. Isolation of CD8+ and CD4+ T cells was performed negatively, whereas enrichment of TEMRA cells was done by FACS. The CDR3 extends over 16 amino acids. The germline V and J ends were trimmed by 7 bases and 1 base, with 14 bases remaining between them. Germline assignment: CDR1 SNHLY and CDR2 FYNNEI.

The receptor's source is a human donor with multiple sclerosis. This chain uses TRBV2 with TRBJ2-6, with TRBD1 as a possible D gene (6 bases). The sample taken for sequencing was CD4+ T cells from PBMCs. The CDR3 DNA sequence: TGTGCCAGCACCCAGGGGACGATATCTGGGGCCAACGTCCTGACTTTC. Translation: CASTQGTISGANVLTF.